This is a list of T cell receptor beta chains from one sample in a study of coeliac disease. Method: immunoSEQ multiplex PCR; TCRdb's copy keeps in-frame clones and lacks some. The repertoire has around 4,100 clones, 50% to 65% of them found once; the top ten carry roughly 15%. Sequences were obtained from intraepithelial lymphocytes from the gut. The receptors were gathered from a human donor with active celiac disease. The CDR3 runs from the conserved cysteine through the conserved F or W. A D gene is named only where the DNA matches it firmly. Expanded clones are given a class, and other clones once, few, many or no size at all.

TRBV27,few,TRBJ2-7,NA,CASSLAVDSYEQYF,TGTGCCAGCAGTTTAGCGGTGGATTCCTACGAGCAGTACTTC
TRBV6-5,NA,TRBJ2-1,TRBD1,CASSGTGELINEQFF,TGTGCCAGCAGTGGGACAGGCGAACTTATTAATGAGCAGTTCTTC
TRBV5-4,NA,TRBJ1-1,NA,CASSLGRRNTEAFF,TGTGCCAGCAGCTTGGGTAGGAGGAACACTGAAGCTTTCTTT
TRBV28,few,TRBJ2-3,TRBD2,CASSLLAGVADTQYF,TGTGCCAGCAGTTTGCTAGCGGGAGTGGCAGATACGCAGTATTTT
TRBV7-3,few,TRBJ2-1,NA,CASSPNSGSYNEQFF,TGTGCCAGCAGCCCGAACTCGGGGTCCTACAATGAGCAGTTCTTC
TRBV7-3,few,TRBJ2-3,TRBD2,CASSALAGGPDTQYF,TGTGCCAGCAGCGCACTAGCGGGAGGCCCAGATACGCAGTATTTT
TRBV27,NA,TRBJ2-7,NA,CASRQEVGTALYEQYF,TGTGCCAGCAGACAAGAAGTCGGGACTGCTCTTTACGAGCAGTACTTC
TRBV16,large,TRBJ1-1,NA,CASSFGTEAFF,TGTGCCAGCAGCTTTGGGACAGAAGCTTTCTTT
TRBV27,few,TRBJ2-7,NA,CASKAVGDFSYEQYF,TGTGCCAGCAAAGCCGTGGGGGACTTTTCCTACGAGCAGTACTTC
TRBV28,NA,TRBJ1-5,TRBD1,CASRAGTDNQPQHF,TGTGCCAGCAGAGCCGGGACAGATAATCAGCCCCAGCATTTT